What follows are 30 T cell receptor beta chains derived from one specimen sequenced in a study of neurological immune-mediated disorders (dated by TCRdb to the late 2010s). The library relied on 5' RACE. The reads were generated on an Illumina HiSeq 2500. TCRdb reprocessed the public reads (quality trimming at Q25 with fastp, clone calling with MiXCR) and kept in-frame beta chains. CDR3 protein duplicates are merged, each entry listing the most common genes and DNA. This sample gives 60,000 to 90,000 distinct CDR3 sequences in total; around 9.6% of them show up just once. The top ten clones comprise about 9.6% of the sample. The sample's time point label, in plain terms: longitudinal time-point 1 (baseline). The sample consisted of PBMCs. Receptors were obtained from a man aged 25 to 40 in good health.

This clonotype was detected ten times or more. This sequence joins TRBV20-1 and TRBJ2-7; D gene unclear. The V and J ends lost 3 bases and 2 bases respectively, with 11 bases between them. Germline-derived CDR1 and CDR2 are DFQATT and SNEGSKA (reference sequence). This CDR3 has 13 amino acids. For the CDR3, the DNA is TGCAGTGCTAGCTCAAGTACTCCCTACGAGCAGTACTTC. It is translated as CSASSSTPYEQYF.

This clonotype was seen at least ten times. V and J are TRBV12-3 or TRBV12-4 and TRBJ2-3; 12 bases line up with TRBD1. V shed 7 bases and J 4 bases; nucleotides not matched to a gene: 9. This CDR3 region has 16 residues. CDR3 amino acids: CASTSGTGGGADTQYF. The CDR3 DNA reads TGTGCCAGCACTTCTGGGACAGGGGGCGGGGCAGATACGCAGTATTTT.

This clonotype was found many times. The chain links TRBV20-1 to TRBJ2-7, with D unclear. V gave up 5 bases and J gave up 7 bases, with 9 bases separating them. In germline, CDR1 is DFQATT, CDR2 SNEGSKA (reference sequence). This CDR3 region has 10 residues. CDR3 residues: CSADLGEQYF. The CDR3 bases are TGCAGTGCTGACCTCGGGGAGCAGTACTTC.

This clonotype came up many times. The rearrangement uses TRBV29-1 and TRBJ2-2; 9 bases line up with TRBD2. The germline V gene has CDR1 SQVTM and CDR2 ANQGSEA. The trim removed 2 bases at V and 7 bases at J, leaving 8 bases unmatched. CDR3 length: 15 residues. In DNA, the CDR3 is TGCAGCGTTGAAATAATAGCGGGAGTAGGCGGGGAGCTGTTTTTT. This translates into CSVEIIAGVGGELFF.

This clonotype was detected ten times or more. This sequence joins TRBV5-1 and TRBJ2-1; a weak D match, TRBD2 (7 bases). From germline, CDR1 is SGHRS and CDR2 YFSETQ. The CDR3 runs 15 residues. Trimming pared 3 bases from V and 8 bases from J, leaving 18 bases between. CDR3 protein: CASSWGGLAGDEQFF. In DNA, the CDR3 is TGCGCCAGCAGCTGGGGGGGGCTAGCCGGGGATGAGCAGTTCTTC.

The gene calls are TRBV5-1 and TRBJ1-5; D uncertain. Looked up from germline, CDR1 is SGHRS and CDR2 is YFSETQ. The V gene lost 4 bases and the J gene lost 3 bases, with 8 bases spanning the gap. The CDR3 runs to 13 residues. CDR3 amino acids: CASSHGVNQPQHF. The DNA for the CDR3 is TGCGCCAGCAGCCACGGGGTCAATCAGCCCCAGCATTTT.

This clonotype was picked up many times. V is TRBV3-1 and J is TRBJ2-5; the D gene could be TRBD1 or TRBD2 (6 bases each). Germline CDR1 is LGHDT and CDR2 is YNNKEL (reference sequence). The CDR3 is 15 amino acids. Deletions cut 3 bases from V and 2 bases from J, with 13 bases between. The CDR3 is CASSHVGGGQETQYF. As DNA, the CDR3 is TGTGCCAGCAGCCACGTAGGAGGGGGTCAAGAGACCCAGTACTTC.

This clonotype appeared many times. The chain joins TRBV5-1 to TRBJ2-1, with D possibly being TRBD1 (6 bases). This CDR3 is 15 amino acids long. Germline-derived CDR1 and CDR2 are SGHRS and YFSETQ. V dropped 6 bases and J dropped 5 bases, with 18 bases sitting between them. The CDR3 bases are TGCGCCAGCATGCTTGTGGCAGGGGCCGACAATGAGCAGTTCTTC. Amino acids: CASMLVAGADNEQFF.

This clonotype was detected many times. This chain joins TRBV12-3 or TRBV12-4 and TRBJ1-1, with D hard to call. Trimming took off 3 bases at V and 2 bases at J, with 7 bases between the two ends. CDR3 length equals 13 residues. CDR3 sequence: CASSFARNTEAFF. CDR3 DNA: TGTGCCAGCAGTTTTGCCAGAAACACTGAAGCTTTCTTT.

This clonotype was picked up many times. The rearrangement links TRBV7-8 to TRBJ2-7; D call uncertain. Germline CDR1 and CDR2: SGHVS and FQNEAQ. Trimming cost V 5 bases and J 0 bases, with 17 bases left between them. This CDR3 has 16 amino acids. The CDR3 region is CASSPDGRILSYEQYF. The CDR3 nucleotides are TGTGCCAGCAGCCCGGACGGCAGGATCCTCTCCTACGAGCAGTACTTC.

This clonotype was seen repeatedly, ten times or more. This chain connects TRBV28 to TRBJ2-7, with TRBD1 as a possible D gene (5 bases). This CDR3 comprises 13 residues. Trimming shortened V by 4 bases and J by 2 bases, and 9 bases separated the two germline ends. Germline assignment: CDR1 MDHEN and CDR2 SYDVKM. CDR3: CASSWTQTYEQYF. The DNA for the CDR3 is TGTGCCAGCAGTTGGACACAGACCTACGAGCAGTACTTC.

This clonotype was found many times. The gene calls are TRBV29-1 and TRBJ2-3, with D possibly called TRBD1 or TRBD2 (5 bases each). Germline V gene sequence: CDR1 SQVTM, CDR2 ANQGSEA. Trimming shortened V by 4 bases and J by 0 bases, and 14 bases separated the two germline ends. This CDR3 is built from 15 residues. CDR3 in amino acids: CSVVTGDVSTDTQYF. The CDR3 DNA follows: TGCAGCGTTGTAACCGGGGACGTAAGCACAGATACGCAGTATTTT.

This clonotype was seen many times. V is TRBV7-6 and J is TRBJ2-7; the D is unclear. The V and J ends lost 5 bases and 0 bases respectively, with 11 bases between them. Germline CDR1 reads SGHVS; CDR2 reads FNYEAQ. CDR3 length: 14 amino acids. The CDR3 loop is CASSPGVVSYEQYF. Here the CDR3 DNA reads TGTGCCAGCAGCCCCGGAGTCGTCTCCTACGAGCAGTACTTC.

This clonotype has at least ten counts. V is TRBV4-1 and J is TRBJ1-4; D is unclear. Trimming stripped 4 bases from V and 6 bases from J, with 12 bases between. The germline gives CDR1 MGHRA, CDR2 YSYEKL. The CDR3 runs to 14 residues. In DNA form, the CDR3 reads TGCGCCAGCAGCCTAGCGGAAGCCGATGAAAAACTGTTTTTT. Translated: CASSLAEADEKLFF.

This clonotype was seen ten or more times. The chain carries TRBV18 and TRBJ1-4; 9 nucleotides align to TRBD1. Germline CDR1 KGHSH, CDR2 LQKENI. V trimming: 10 bases; J trimming: 6 bases; junction bases outside the gene matches: 6. This CDR3 is 13 amino acids long. In DNA form, the CDR3 reads TGTGCCACCGAGGACAGGGGAGATGAAAAACTGTTTTTT. As protein: CATEDRGDEKLFF.

The V call is TRBV5-1, the J call TRBJ1-2, with 7 bases identical to TRBD1. Losses at the gene ends were 1 base for V and 0 bases for J; bases not matched to a gene: 12. This CDR3 comprises 18 residues. Germline V CDR1 and CDR2: SGHRS, YFSETQ. The CDR3 sequence: CASSLRGPDRATNYGYTF. CDR3 nucleotide sequence: TGCGCCAGCAGCTTGAGAGGGCCCGACAGGGCCACTAACTATGGCTACACCTTC.

This clonotype was counted at least ten times. V gene TRBV25-1 combines with J gene TRBJ1-5; 8 bases are a match to TRBD1. Germline V CDR1 and CDR2: MGHDK, SYGVNS. The CDR3 is 17 amino acids. V shed 2 bases and J 5 bases; nucleotides not matched to a gene: 11. CDR3 loop: CASSEDGQGGNYQPQHF. In DNA, the CDR3 is TGTGCCAGCAGTGAAGATGGACAGGGTGGCAATTATCAGCCCCAGCATTTT.

The gene calls are TRBV28 and TRBJ2-3, with 9 nucleotides matching TRBD1. V dropped 7 bases and J dropped 1; count of bases not matched to a gene: 3. The length of the CDR3 is 14 residues. Germline V gene lookup returns CDR1 MDHEN and CDR2 SYDVKM. The CDR3 DNA sequence: TGTGCCAGCATACAGGGGGCCCGCACAGATACGCAGTATTTT. Its protein is CASIQGARTDTQYF.

This clonotype was detected ten times or more. The chain recombines TRBV5-1 with TRBJ1-4; D might be TRBD1 (6 bases). From germline, CDR1 is SGHRS and CDR2 YFSETQ. V lost 4 bases and J 7 bases, leaving 11 bases between the germline ends. CDR3 length equals 13 residues. CDR3 residues: CASSRTAGEKLFF. The CDR3 DNA sequence: TGCGCCAGCAGCAGGACAGCTGGTGAAAAACTGTTTTTT.

This clonotype was observed at least ten times. The chain combines TRBV7-3 with TRBJ2-5; D is unclear. Germline assignment: CDR1 SGHTA and CDR2 FQGTGA. Deletions cut 2 bases from V and 4 bases from J, with 11 bases between. This CDR3 region has 14 residues. The CDR3 reads CASSLSGQRETQYF. The CDR3 DNA reads TGTGCCAGCAGCTTATCCGGGCAACGAGAGACCCAGTACTTC.

This clonotype has ten or more counts. V and J are TRBV20-1 and TRBJ2-1, with 9 bases lining up with TRBD1. V shed 7 bases, J shed 4 bases, and the junction held 5 bases outside the gene matches. The CDR3 sequence is 13 residues long. Germline V CDR1 and CDR2: DFQATT, SNEGSKA (reference sequence). The DNA for the CDR3 is TGCAGTGGCAGGACAGGGGCGTACAATGAGCAGTTCTTC. Its translation is CSGRTGAYNEQFF.

This clonotype was seen ten or more times. The rearrangement uses TRBV7-8 and TRBJ1-2, with unresolved D. This CDR3 has 13 amino acids. Germline V gene data show CDR1 as SGHVS and CDR2 as FQNEAQ. V was cut by 1 base and J by 3 bases, with 6 bases left in between. The CDR3 loop reads CASSLGRDYGYTF. The CDR3 DNA reads as TGTGCCAGCAGCTTAGGGCGGGACTATGGCTACACCTTC.

This clonotype came up many times. V and J are TRBV7-3 and TRBJ2-1; 9 bases line up with TRBD1. The CDR3 is 13 residues long. V shed 5 bases, J shed 9 bases, and the junction held 5 bases outside the gene matches. Germline V gene sequence: CDR1 SGHTA, CDR2 FQGTGA. The CDR3 here is CASSLGQGTEQFF. The CDR3 region has the DNA TGTGCCAGCAGCCTGGGACAGGGTACTGAGCAGTTCTTC. The full variable domain, its missing parts supplied by reference TRBV7-3 and TRBJ2-1, is GAGVSQTPSNKVTEKGKYVELRCDPISGHTALYWYRQSLGQGPEFLIYFQGTGAADDSGLPNDRFFAVRPEGSVSTLKIQRTERGDSAVYLCASSLGQGTEQFFGPGTRLTVL.

This clonotype was detected many times. This chain links TRBV3-1 with TRBJ2-1; tentatively, D is TRBD2 (6 bases). The V gene's germline CDR1 is LGHDT and CDR2 YNNKEL (reference sequence). Trimming removed 1 base at V and 7 bases at J, with 17 bases between. The CDR3 has 16 amino acids. This CDR3 is CASSQGETRASNEQFF. CDR3 in DNA: TGTGCCAGCAGCCAAGGCGAGACTAGAGCCAGTAATGAGCAGTTCTTC.

In this sample, this clonotype turned up many times. The V call is TRBV11-2, the J call TRBJ1-5; D unresolved. The germline V and J ends were trimmed by 0 bases and 3 bases, with 6 bases remaining between them. The CDR3 is 14 residues long. CDR1 and CDR2 (germline): SGHAT, FQNNGV. In DNA, the CDR3 is TGTGCCAGCAGCTTAGAAGGGTCCAATCAGCCCCAGCATTTT. Its protein product is CASSLEGSNQPQHF. The entire variable domain, with the rest obtained from reference TRBV11-2 and TRBJ1-5, is as follows: EAGVAQSPRYKIIEKRQSVAFWCNPISGHATLYWYQQILGQGPKLLIQFQNNGVVDDSQLPKDRFSAERLKGVDSTLKIQPAKLEDSAVYLCASSLEGSNQPQHFGDGTRLSIL.

There are many counts of this clonotype. A read error may account for a junction end that differs from germline. The chain uses TRBV18 and TRBJ1-1; D is possibly TRBD1 (6 bases). This CDR3 is built from 15 residues. Per the germline V gene, CDR1 is KGHSH and CDR2 is LQKENI. The CDR3 protein is CASSLGGALKTEAFF. As DNA, the CDR3 is TGTGCCAGCTCACTAGGGGGGGCGTTGAAGACTGAAGCTTTCTTT.

This clonotype was detected ten times or more. The chain recombines TRBV28 with TRBJ2-3, with 10 nucleotides matching TRBD1. The CDR3 length is 15 residues. The germline V gene encodes CDR1 MDHEN and CDR2 SYDVKM. V was clipped by 2 bases and J by 2 bases; unmatched bases: 1. The CDR3 loop reads CASSLGTGDTDTQYF. DNA for the CDR3: TGTGCCAGCAGTTTAGGGACAGGGGACACAGATACGCAGTATTTT.

This clonotype was seen at least ten times. The chain carries TRBV27 and TRBJ2-7, with D perhaps matching TRBD1 or TRBD2 (5 bases each). CDR1 MNHEY and CDR2 SMNVEV come from the germline V gene (reference sequence). Trimming took off 5 bases at V and 2 bases at J, with 19 bases between the two ends. The CDR3 is made up of 16 amino acids. This CDR3 reads CASSVLAGTDTYEQYF. The CDR3 DNA is TGTGCCAGCAGTGTCCTGGCCGGGACGGATACCTACGAGCAGTACTTC.

This clonotype was counted at least ten times. The V and J genes are TRBV4-1 and TRBJ1-2; D is undetermined. Looked up from germline, CDR1 is MGHRA and CDR2 is YSYEKL. V dropped 0 bases and J dropped 2 bases, with 13 bases sitting between them. The CDR3 has 16 amino acids. The CDR3 region has the DNA TGCGCCAGCAGCCAAGATAGGTACAGTACCAACTATGGCTACACCTTC. This gives the protein CASSQDRYSTNYGYTF.

This clonotype was seen at least ten times. V and J are TRBV11-2 and TRBJ1-2; 7 nucleotides line up with TRBD1. The length of the CDR3 is 17 residues. CDR1 is SGHAT, CDR2 FQNNGV, per germline. J was trimmed by 4 bases and V by 5 bases; bases with no gene match: 16. The CDR3 sequence is CASSPTRQGLSSYGYTF. DNA for the CDR3: TGTGCCAGCAGCCCCACCCGACAGGGTTTATCTAGCTATGGCTACACCTTC.